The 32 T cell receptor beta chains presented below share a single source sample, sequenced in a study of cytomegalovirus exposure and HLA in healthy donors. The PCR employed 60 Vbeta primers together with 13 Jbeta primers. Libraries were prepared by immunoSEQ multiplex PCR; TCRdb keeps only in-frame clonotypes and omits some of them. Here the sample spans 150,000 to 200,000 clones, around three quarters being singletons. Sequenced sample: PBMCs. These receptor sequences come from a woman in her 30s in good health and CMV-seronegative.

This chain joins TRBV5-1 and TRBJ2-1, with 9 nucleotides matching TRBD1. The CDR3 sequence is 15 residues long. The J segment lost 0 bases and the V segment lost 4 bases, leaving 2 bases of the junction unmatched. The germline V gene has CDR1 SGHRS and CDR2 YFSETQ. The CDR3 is CASSDRGSSYNEQFF. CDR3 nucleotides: TGCGCCAGCAGCGACAGGGGGAGCTCCTACAATGAGCAGTTCTTC.

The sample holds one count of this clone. The DNA for the CDR3 is TGCGCCAGCAGCTTCTCAGGGGGTAATGGCTACACCTTC. Translated: CASSFSGGNGYTF. V gene TRBV5-1 combines with J gene TRBJ1-2; 7 bases line up with TRBD1. Looked up from germline, CDR1 is SGHRS and CDR2 is YFSETQ. Trimming at V came to 2 bases and at J to 6 bases, leaving 4 bases not matched to a gene. This CDR3 has 13 residues.

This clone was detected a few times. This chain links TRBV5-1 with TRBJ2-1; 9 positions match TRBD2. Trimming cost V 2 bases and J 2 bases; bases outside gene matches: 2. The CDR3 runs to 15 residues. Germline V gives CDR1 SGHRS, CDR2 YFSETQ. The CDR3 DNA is TGCGCCAGCAGCTTAGGCGGGGGGGCCTACAATGAGCAGTTCTTC. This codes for CASSLGGGAYNEQFF.

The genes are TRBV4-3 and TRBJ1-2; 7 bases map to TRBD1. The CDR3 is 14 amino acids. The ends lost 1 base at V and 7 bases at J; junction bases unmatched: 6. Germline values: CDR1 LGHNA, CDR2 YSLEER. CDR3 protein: CASSQGGGVFGYTF. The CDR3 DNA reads TGCGCCAGCAGCCAAGGAGGGGGCGTCTTTGGCTACACCTTC.

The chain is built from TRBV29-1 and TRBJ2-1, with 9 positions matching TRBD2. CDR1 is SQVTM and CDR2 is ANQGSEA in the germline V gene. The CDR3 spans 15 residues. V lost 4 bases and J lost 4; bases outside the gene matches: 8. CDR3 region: CSVGGSSGMYNEQFF. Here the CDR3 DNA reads TGCAGCGTTGGAGGTTCTAGCGGGATGTACAATGAGCAGTTCTTC.

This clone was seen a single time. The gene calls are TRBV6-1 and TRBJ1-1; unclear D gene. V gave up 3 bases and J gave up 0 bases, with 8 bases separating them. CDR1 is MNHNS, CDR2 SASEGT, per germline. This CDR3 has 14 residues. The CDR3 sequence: CASSEMAVNTEAFF. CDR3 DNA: TGTGCCAGCAGTGAGATGGCGGTGAACACTGAAGCTTTCTTT.

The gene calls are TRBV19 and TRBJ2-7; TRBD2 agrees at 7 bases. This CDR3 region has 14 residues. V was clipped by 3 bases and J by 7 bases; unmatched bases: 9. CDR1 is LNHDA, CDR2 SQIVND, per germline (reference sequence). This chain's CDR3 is CASSISSGVDEQYF. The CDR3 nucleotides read TGTGCCAGTAGTATTTCCAGCGGGGTAGATGAGCAGTACTTC.

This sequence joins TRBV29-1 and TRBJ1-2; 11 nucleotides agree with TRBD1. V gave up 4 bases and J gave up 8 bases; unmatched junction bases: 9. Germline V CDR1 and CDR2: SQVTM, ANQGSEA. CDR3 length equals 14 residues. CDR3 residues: CSVGAGTGGRGYTF. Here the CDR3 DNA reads TGCAGCGTTGGAGCCGGGACAGGGGGGCGAGGCTACACCTTC.

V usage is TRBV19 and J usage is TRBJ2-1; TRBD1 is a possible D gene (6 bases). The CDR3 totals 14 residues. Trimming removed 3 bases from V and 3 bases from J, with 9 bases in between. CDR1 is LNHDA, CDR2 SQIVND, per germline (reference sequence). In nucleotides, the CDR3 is TGTGCCAGTAGTATGTGGGACATCTACAATGAGCAGTTCTTC. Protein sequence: CASSMWDIYNEQFF.

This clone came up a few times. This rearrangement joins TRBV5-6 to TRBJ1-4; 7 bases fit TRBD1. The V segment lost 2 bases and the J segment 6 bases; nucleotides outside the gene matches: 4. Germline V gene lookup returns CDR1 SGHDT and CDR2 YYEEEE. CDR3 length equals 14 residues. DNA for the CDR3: TGTGCCAGCAGCTTCGACAGGGTTGATGAAAAACTGTTTTTT. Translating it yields CASSFDRVDEKLFF. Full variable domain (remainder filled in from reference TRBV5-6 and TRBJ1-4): DAGVTQSPTHLIKTRGQQVTLRCSPKSGHDTVSWYQQALGQGPQFIFQYYEEEERQRGNFPDRFSGHQFPNYSSELNVNALLLGDSALYLCASSFDRVDEKLFFGSGTQLSVL.

CDR3 amino acids: CASSGLGGSAEAFF. As DNA, the CDR3 is TGTGCCAGCAGTGGTTTAGGGGGTTCCGCTGAAGCTTTCTTT. This chain uses TRBV6-1 with TRBJ1-1, with D possibly TRBD1 on 6 matching bases. The V end lost 4 bases, the J end lost 6 bases, and 15 bases lay between the germline ends. The germline V gene encodes CDR1 MNHNS and CDR2 SASEGT. CDR3 length equals 14 residues.

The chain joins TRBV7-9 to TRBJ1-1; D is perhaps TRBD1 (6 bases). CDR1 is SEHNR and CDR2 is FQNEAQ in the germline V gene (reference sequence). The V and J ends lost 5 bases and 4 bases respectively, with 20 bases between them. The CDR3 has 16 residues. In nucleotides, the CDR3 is TGTGCCAGCAGCCTCGAAAGAGTGACAGGCTCCACTGAAGCTTTCTTT. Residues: CASSLERVTGSTEAFF. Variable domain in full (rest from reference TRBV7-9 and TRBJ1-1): DTGVSQNPRHKITKRGQNVTFRCDPISEHNRLYWYRQTLGQGPEFLTYFQNEAQLEKSRLLSDRFSAERPKGSFSTLEIQRTEQGDSAMYLCASSLERVTGSTEAFFGQGTRLTVV.

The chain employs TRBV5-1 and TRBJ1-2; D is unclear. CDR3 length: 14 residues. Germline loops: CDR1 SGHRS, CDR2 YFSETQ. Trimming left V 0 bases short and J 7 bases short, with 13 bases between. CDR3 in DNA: TGCGCCAGCAGCTTGGGGTCGGGTGGTCGTGGCTACACCTTC. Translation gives CASSLGSGGRGYTF.

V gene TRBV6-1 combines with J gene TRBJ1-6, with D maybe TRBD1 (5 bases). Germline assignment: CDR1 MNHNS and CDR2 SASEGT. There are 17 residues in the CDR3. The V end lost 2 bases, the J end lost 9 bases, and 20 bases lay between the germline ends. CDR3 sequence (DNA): TGTGCCAGCAGTGAATGGGTGGGGCCCGAACCTAGTTCACCCCTCCACTTT. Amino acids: CASSEWVGPEPSSPLHF.

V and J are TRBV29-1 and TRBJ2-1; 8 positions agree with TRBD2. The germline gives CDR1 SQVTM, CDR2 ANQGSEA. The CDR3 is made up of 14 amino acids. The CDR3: CRAAAGGIYNEQFF. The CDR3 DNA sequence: TGCAGGGCAGCGGCGGGAGGAATTTACAATGAGCAGTTCTTC.

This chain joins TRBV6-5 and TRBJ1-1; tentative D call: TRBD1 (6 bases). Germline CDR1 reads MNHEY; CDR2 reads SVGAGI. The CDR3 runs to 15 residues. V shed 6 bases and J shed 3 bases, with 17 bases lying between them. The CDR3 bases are TGTGCCAGCAGGTTTCTAATCAGGGGAGACACTGAAGCTTTCTTT. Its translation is CASRFLIRGDTEAFF.

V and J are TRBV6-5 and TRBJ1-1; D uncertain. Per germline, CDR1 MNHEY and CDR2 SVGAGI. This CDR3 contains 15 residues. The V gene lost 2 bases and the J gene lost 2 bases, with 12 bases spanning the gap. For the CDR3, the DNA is TGTGCCAGCAGTTACAGGGAGGGCCTTAACACTGAAGCTTTCTTT. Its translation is CASSYREGLNTEAFF.

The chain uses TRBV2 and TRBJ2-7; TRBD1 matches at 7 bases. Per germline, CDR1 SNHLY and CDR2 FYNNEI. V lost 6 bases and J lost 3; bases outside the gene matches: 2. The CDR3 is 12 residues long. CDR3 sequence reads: CASRGDSYEQYF. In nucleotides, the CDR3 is TGTGCCAGCAGGGGGGACAGCTACGAGCAGTACTTC. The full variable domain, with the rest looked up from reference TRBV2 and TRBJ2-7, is EPEVTQTPSHQVTQMGQEVILRCVPISNHLYFYWYRQILGQKVEFLVSFYNNEISEKSEIFDDQFSVERPDGSNFTLKIRSTKLEDSAMYFCASRGDSYEQYFGPGTRLTVT.

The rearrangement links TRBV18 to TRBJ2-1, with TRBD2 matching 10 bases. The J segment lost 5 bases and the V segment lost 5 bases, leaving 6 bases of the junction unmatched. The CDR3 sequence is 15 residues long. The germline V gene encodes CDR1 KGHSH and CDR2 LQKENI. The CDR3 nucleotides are TGTGCCAGCTCATCTAGCGGGGGCCTTGACAATGAGCAGTTCTTC. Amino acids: CASSSSGGLDNEQFF.

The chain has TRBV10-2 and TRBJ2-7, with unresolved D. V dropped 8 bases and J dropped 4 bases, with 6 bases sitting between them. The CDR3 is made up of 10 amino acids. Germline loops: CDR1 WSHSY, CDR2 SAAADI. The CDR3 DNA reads TGCGCCAGCGGAGATTACGAGCAGTACTTC. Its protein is CASGDYEQYF.

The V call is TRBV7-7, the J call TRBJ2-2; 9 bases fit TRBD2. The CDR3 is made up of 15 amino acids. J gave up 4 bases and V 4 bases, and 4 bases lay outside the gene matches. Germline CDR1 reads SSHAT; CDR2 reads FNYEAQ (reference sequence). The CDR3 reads CASSSLAGATGELFF. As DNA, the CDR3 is TGTGCCAGCAGCTCTTTAGCGGGAGCCACCGGGGAGCTGTTTTTT.

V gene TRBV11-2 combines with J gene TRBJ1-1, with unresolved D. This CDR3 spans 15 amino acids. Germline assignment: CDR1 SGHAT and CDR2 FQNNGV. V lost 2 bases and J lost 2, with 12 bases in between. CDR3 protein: CASSLTRSVNTEAFF. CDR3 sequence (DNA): TGTGCCAGCAGCTTAACGCGCTCCGTTAACACTGAAGCTTTCTTT.

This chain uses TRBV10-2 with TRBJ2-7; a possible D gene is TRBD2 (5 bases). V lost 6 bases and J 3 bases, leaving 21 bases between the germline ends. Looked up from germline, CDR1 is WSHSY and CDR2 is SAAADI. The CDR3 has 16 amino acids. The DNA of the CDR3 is TGCGCCAGCAGGGATTGGGAGAGGGCCGGGGACTACGAGCAGTACTTC. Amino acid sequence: CASRDWERAGDYEQYF.

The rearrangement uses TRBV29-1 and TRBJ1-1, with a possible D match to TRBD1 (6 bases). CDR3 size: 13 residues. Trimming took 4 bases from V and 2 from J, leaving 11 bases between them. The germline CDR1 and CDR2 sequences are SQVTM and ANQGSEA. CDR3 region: CSVGGRTNTEAFF. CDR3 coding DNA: TGCAGCGTTGGGGGGCGGACCAACACTGAAGCTTTCTTT.

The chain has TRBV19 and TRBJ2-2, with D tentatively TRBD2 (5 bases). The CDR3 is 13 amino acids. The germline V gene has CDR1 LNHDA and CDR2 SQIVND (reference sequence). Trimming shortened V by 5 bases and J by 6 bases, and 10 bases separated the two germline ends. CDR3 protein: CASSFGDSGELFF. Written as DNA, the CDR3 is TGTGCCAGTAGTTTCGGGGATTCCGGGGAGCTGTTTTTT.

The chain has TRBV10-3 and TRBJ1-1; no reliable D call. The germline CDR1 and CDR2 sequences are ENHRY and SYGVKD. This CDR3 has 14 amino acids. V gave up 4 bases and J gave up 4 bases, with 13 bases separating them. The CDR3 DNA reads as TGTGCCATCAGTGCCGAGGGATCGTCCACTGAAGCTTTCTTT. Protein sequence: CAISAEGSSTEAFF.

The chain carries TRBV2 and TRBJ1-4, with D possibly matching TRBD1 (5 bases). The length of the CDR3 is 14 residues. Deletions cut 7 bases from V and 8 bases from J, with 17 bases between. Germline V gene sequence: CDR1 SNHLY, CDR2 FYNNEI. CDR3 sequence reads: CASKVRVAGEKLFF. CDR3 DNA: TGTGCCAGCAAGGTCAGGGTCGCGGGGGAAAAACTGTTTTTT. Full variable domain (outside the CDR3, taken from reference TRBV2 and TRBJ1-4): EPEVTQTPSHQVTQMGQEVILRCVPISNHLYFYWYRQILGQKVEFLVSFYNNEISEKSEIFDDQFSVERPDGSNFTLKIRSTKLEDSAMYFCASKVRVAGEKLFFGSGTQLSVL.

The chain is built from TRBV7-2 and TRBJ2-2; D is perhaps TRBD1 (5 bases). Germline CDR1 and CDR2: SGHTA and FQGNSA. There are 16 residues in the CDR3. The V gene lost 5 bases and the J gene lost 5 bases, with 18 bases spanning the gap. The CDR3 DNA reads TGTGCCAGCAGCATTACGGTCAGGGTCGAGACCGGGGAGCTGTTTTTT. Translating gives CASSITVRVETGELFF.

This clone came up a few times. The CDR3 is CASSTDRGGYTF. CDR3 DNA: TGCGCCAGCAGCACCGACAGGGGCGGCTACACCTTC. V usage is TRBV5-1 and J usage is TRBJ1-2, with 8 bases aligning to TRBD1. This CDR3 comprises 12 residues. Germline-derived CDR1 and CDR2 are SGHRS and YFSETQ. Losses at the gene ends were 4 bases for V and 8 bases for J; bases not matched to a gene: 4.

CDR3 nucleotides: TGTGCCAGCAGTTTAAGGCAGGGGGATAACTCTGGAAACACCATATATTTT. Protein sequence: CASSLRQGDNSGNTIYF. The genes are TRBV27 and TRBJ1-3, with 7 bases aligning to TRBD1. The CDR3 has 17 residues. J lost 0 bases, V lost 2 bases, and 7 bases had no gene match. Germline-derived CDR1 and CDR2 are MNHEY and SMNVEV (reference sequence).

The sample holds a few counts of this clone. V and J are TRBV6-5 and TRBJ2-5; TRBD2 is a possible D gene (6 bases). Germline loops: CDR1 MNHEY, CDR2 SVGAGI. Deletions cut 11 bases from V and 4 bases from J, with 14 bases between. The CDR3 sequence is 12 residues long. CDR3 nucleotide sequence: TGTGCCCACGATAGCGGAGGAGAGACCCAGTACTTC. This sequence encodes CAHDSGGETQYF.

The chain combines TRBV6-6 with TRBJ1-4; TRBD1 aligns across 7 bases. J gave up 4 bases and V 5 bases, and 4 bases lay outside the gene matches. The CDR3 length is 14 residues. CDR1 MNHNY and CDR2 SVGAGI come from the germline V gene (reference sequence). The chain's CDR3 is CASSPGGLNEKLFF. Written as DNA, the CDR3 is TGTGCCAGCAGTCCAGGGGGGCTTAATGAAAAACTGTTTTTT.